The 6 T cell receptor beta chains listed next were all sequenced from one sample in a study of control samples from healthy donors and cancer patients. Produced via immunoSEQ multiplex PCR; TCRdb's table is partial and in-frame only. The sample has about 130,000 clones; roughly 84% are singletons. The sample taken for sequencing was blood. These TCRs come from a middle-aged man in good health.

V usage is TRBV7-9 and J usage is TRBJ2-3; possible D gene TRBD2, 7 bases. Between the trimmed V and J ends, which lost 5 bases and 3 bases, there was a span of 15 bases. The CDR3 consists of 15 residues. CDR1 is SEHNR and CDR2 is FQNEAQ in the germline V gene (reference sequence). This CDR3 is CASSHRRGRTDTQYF. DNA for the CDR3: TGTGCCAGCAGCCACCGGCGGGGGCGGACAGATACGCAGTATTTT.

CDR3 protein: CASSSPSGGGTRQETQYF. Written as DNA, the CDR3 is TGTGCCAGCAGCTCCCCTAGCGGGGGGGGTACTCGACAAGAGACCCAGTACTTC. The rearrangement links TRBV7-2 to TRBJ2-5, with 12 bases matching TRBD2. The V segment lost 4 bases and the J segment 2 bases; nucleotides outside the gene matches: 11. This CDR3 contains 18 residues. Germline-derived CDR1 and CDR2 are SGHTA and FQGNSA.

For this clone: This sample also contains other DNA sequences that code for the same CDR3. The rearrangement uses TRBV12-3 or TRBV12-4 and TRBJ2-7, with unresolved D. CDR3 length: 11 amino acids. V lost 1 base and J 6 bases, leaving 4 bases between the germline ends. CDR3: CASSLGPEQYF. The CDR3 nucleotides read TGTGCCAGCAGTTTAGGCCCCGAGCAGTACTTC.

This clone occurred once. CDR3 residues: CASSSPTSAYEQYF. CDR3 nucleotides: TGTGCCAGCAGTTCCCCGACTAGCGCCTACGAGCAGTACTTC. This chain connects TRBV28 to TRBJ2-7; 8 positions match TRBD2. The V segment lost 4 bases and the J segment 2 bases; nucleotides outside the gene matches: 4. Germline V gene data show CDR1 as MDHEN and CDR2 as SYDVKM. This CDR3 is built from 14 residues.

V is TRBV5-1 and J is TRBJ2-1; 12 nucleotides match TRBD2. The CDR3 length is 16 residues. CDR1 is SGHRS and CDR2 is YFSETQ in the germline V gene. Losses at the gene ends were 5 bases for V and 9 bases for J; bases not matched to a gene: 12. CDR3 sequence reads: CASSPTSGGSEGEQFF. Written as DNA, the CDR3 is TGCGCCAGCAGTCCTACTAGCGGGGGGTCCGAGGGTGAGCAGTTCTTC.

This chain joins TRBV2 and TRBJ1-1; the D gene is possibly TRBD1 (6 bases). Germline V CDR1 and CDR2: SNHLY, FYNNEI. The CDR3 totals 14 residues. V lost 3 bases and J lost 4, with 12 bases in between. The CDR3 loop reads CASSDWGPGTEAFF. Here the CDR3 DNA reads TGTGCCAGCAGTGATTGGGGGCCGGGCACTGAAGCTTTCTTT.